One sample yielded the 10 T cell receptor beta chains listed below, sequenced in a study of CD8+ T cells in alopecia areata. Treatment here: oral pan-JAK inhibitor, 5-10 mg twice daily. Following RNA extraction, reverse transcription yielded cDNA that acted as the sequencing template. Clones were read by immunoSEQ multiplex PCR, and TCRdb kept only the in-frame ones, dropping some. The table records roughly 120,000 clones, 53% of them present only once. The specimen comprised CD4+ T cells sorted from blood, sampled at week 4, from a patient treated with tofacitinib. These receptor sequences come from a human donor with alopecia areata.

This clone was seen more than once but under ten times. The chain employs TRBV14 and TRBJ2-2, with unresolved D. Between the trimmed V and J ends, which lost 4 bases and 5 bases, there was a span of 8 bases. This CDR3 region has 13 residues. Germline values: CDR1 SGHDN, CDR2 FVKESK. DNA for the CDR3: TGTGCCAGCAGCCTAGGACGGACCGGGGAGCTGTTTTTT. It translates to CASSLGRTGELFF.

This chain links TRBV27 with TRBJ1-1, with 12 bases matching TRBD1. The germline V gene encodes CDR1 MNHEY and CDR2 SMNVEV (reference sequence). With V trimmed by 2 bases and J by 10 bases, 5 bases remained unmatched. The CDR3 is made up of 14 amino acids. CDR3 sequence reads: CASSLLGTGGRAFF. The CDR3 nucleotides are TGTGCCAGCAGTTTACTGGGGACAGGGGGCCGAGCTTTCTTT.

The chain employs TRBV30 and TRBJ2-1; D gene uncertain. The ends were cut back, 0 bases at V and 8 bases at J, with 11 bases in the middle. Per the germline V gene, CDR1 is GTSNPN and CDR2 is SVGIG (reference sequence). The CDR3 contains 13 residues. The chain's CDR3 is CAWSVGVGYEQFF. The CDR3 coding sequence is TGTGCCTGGAGTGTAGGCGTTGGGTATGAGCAGTTCTTC.

This clone has more than one count but fewer than ten. This rearrangement joins TRBV30 to TRBJ2-7; D is uncertain. Germline values: CDR1 GTSNPN, CDR2 SVGIG (reference sequence). The CDR3 is made up of 13 amino acids. The V end lost 4 bases, the J end lost 0 bases, and 10 bases lay between the germline ends. The CDR3 DNA sequence: TGTGCCTGGACCGCCCGCGCCTCCTACGAGCAGTACTTC. This encodes CAWTARASYEQYF. Combining the CDR3 with reference TRBV30 and TRBJ2-7 gives the whole variable domain SQTIHQWPATLVQPVGSPLSLECTVEGTSNPNLYWYRQAAGRGLQLLFYSVGIGQISSEVPQNLSASRPQDRQFILSSKKLLLSDSGFYLCAWTARASYEQYFGPGTRLTVT.

This chain uses TRBV29-1 with TRBJ1-1; unclear D gene. Germline CDR1 and CDR2: SQVTM and ANQGSEA. The CDR3 spans 13 residues. The V and J ends lost 7 bases and 6 bases respectively, with 18 bases between them. In DNA form, the CDR3 reads TGCAGCGCTGAGCCGCATCTGAGGGCTGAAGCTTTCTTT. This translates into CSAEPHLRAEAFF. The full variable domain, its missing parts supplied by reference TRBV29-1 and TRBJ1-1, is SAVISQKPSRDICQRGTSLTIQCQVDSQVTMMFWYRQQPGQSLTLIATANQGSEATYESGFVIDKFPISRPNLTFSTLTVSNMSPEDSSIYLCSAEPHLRAEAFFGQGTRLTVV.

This clone was picked up a small number of times. The gene calls are TRBV5-4 and TRBJ2-3, with D possibly matching TRBD1 (5 bases). V lost 6 bases, J lost 7 bases, and 21 bases lay in between. CDR3 length: 15 amino acids. In germline, CDR1 is SGHNT, CDR2 YYREEE (reference sequence). CDR3 sequence reads: CASTLFLQSGNTQYF. Here the CDR3 DNA reads TGTGCCAGCACCCTTTTTCTGCAGTCAGGGAATACGCAGTATTTT.

The rearrangement uses TRBV5-1 and TRBJ2-7; 11 nucleotides agree with TRBD2. The CDR3 contains 16 residues. V gave up 3 bases and J gave up 6 bases; unmatched junction bases: 11. CDR1 SGHRS and CDR2 YFSETQ come from the germline V gene. CDR3 coding DNA: TGCGCCAGCAGCTCTCTGGGGCTAGCGGGAGGACGCGAGCAGTACTTC. Translation gives CASSSLGLAGGREQYF.

The chain links TRBV5-6 to TRBJ1-2; D uncertain. The CDR3 sequence is 12 residues long. Trimming stripped 1 base from V and 8 bases from J, with 9 bases between. Germline CDR1 SGHDT, CDR2 YYEEEE. The CDR3 DNA reads TGTGCCAGCAGCTTGCCAATTGGGGGCTACACCTTC. Translated: CASSLPIGGYTF.

This clone was found a few times. This chain joins TRBV18 and TRBJ1-2; 7 nucleotides match TRBD1. Per the germline V gene, CDR1 is KGHSH and CDR2 is LQKENI. This CDR3 contains 16 residues. V lost 3 bases to trimming and J lost 3 bases; unmatched junction nucleotides: 10. The CDR3 reads CASSPAIGGGDYGYTF. The CDR3 coding sequence is TGTGCCAGCTCACCCGCAATCGGAGGGGGCGACTATGGCTACACCTTC. Full variable domain (outside the CDR3, taken from reference TRBV18 and TRBJ1-2): NAGVMQNPRHLVRRRGQEARLRCSPMKGHSHVYWYRQLPEEGLKFMVYLQKENIIDESGMPKERFSAEFPKEGPSILRIQQVVRGDSAAYFCASSPAIGGGDYGYTFGSGTRLTVV.

The chain joins TRBV29-1 to TRBJ1-4; D remains unclear. Germline values: CDR1 SQVTM, CDR2 ANQGSEA. Trimming shortened V by 5 bases and J by 11 bases, and 18 bases separated the two germline ends. The CDR3 contains 13 residues. DNA of the CDR3: TGCAGCGTTCGGCGTGCCGCCCGGGAGAAACTGTTTTTT. Translated: CSVRRAAREKLFF.